Below, one TCR beta chain is given with its context. Its specificity is not known. These data come from a study of type 1 regulatory T cells. On the study more broadly: This in vitro CD4 product, T-allo10, is enriched for Tr1 cells and alloantigen-specific.

Trimming removed 0 bases from V and 8 bases from J; junction bases left unmatched: 6. Germline V CDR1 and CDR2: LNHNV, YYDKDF (reference sequence). The CDR3 loop spans 15 amino acids. Study-level findings and limits: Type 1 regulatory T cells had a more restricted TCR repertoire than non-type 1 regulatory T cells.

TCRdb itself ran the reads through MiXCR, one entry per CDR3 protein. The data contain more than 50,000 distinct CDR3 sequences, 62% of them singletons. The TCR originated in a human donor in good health. This chain uses TRBV15 with TRBJ2-1; TRBD2 matches 8 bases. The sample taken for sequencing was cultured non-Tr1 T cells, either the whole culture or a sorted T cell fraction (not recorded which). The CDR3 protein is CATSRDQRGSDEQFF. DNA for the CDR3: TGTGCCACCAGCAGAGACCAGCGGGGGTCGGATGAGCAGTTCTTC.